The sequence of this T cell receptor beta chain was determined in a study of beta chain features in type 1 diabetes. About the research overall: Sorted cells examined across all samples numbered about 110,000,000.

After removal of 3 bases from V and 0 bases from J, the junction contained 10 bases not matched to a gene. The CDR3 runs 17 residues. CDR1 is LNHDA, CDR2 SQIVND, per germline (reference sequence). Study-wide results and limits: A greater similarity of naive, central memory and Treg TCRB repertoires was seen among patients than among healthy donors.

This clone was picked up a small number of times. Its antigen remains unidentified. It was via CD45RO/CCR7/CD25/CD127/CD95/CD27 that CD4+ naive, central memory, regulatory and stem cell-like memory cells were sorted. Expressed TCRB transcripts were sequenced after all isolated RNA was converted to cDNA. Measured with immunoSEQ multiplex PCR; TCRdb has only the in-frame clones, and not every one. The sample gives fewer than 500,000 clones, around 13% of which show up once; 0.03% to 0.04% is in the top ten. The sequencing sample was made of naive CD4+ T cells from blood. V and J are TRBV19 and TRBJ2-7; 8 bases line up with TRBD1. The sequence derives from a man between 25 and 39 years old in good health. The DNA of the CDR3 is TGTGCCAGTAGTATCTCCATTGGACAGGGATCCTCCTACGAGCAGTACGTC. Translation gives CASSISIGQGSSYEQYV.